This TCR beta chain is from a study of cytomegalovirus exposure and HLA in healthy donors (dated by TCRdb to 2016 to 2017). General notes on the study: In an earlier analysis of some 610 of the donors, under 300 Gb of sequence data and 117 million unique TCR beta sequences from roughly 190 million T cells were reported. An early release covering approximately 600 HLA-typed donors comprised approximately 290 gigabases of sequencing data and 85 million or so unique TCR sequences. Of the roughly 430 genotyped donors, 65% to 90% fell in the genetic ancestry cluster associated with self-reported Caucasian donors. The study aimed to test whether cataloging public T cell receptors could reveal signatures of past pathogen exposure. The T cell repertoires of under 750 subjects were profiled by immunosequencing and related to cytomegalovirus serostatus. Along with the approximately 650-subject first cohort, a separate validation cohort of approximately 110 different subjects was used. The study combined high-throughput TCR immunosequencing, statistical association of individual TCRs with disease status, and machine learning to predict cytomegalovirus infection status. To study patterns of TCR occurrence, a later analysis re-analyzed previously published TCR beta repertoires from 550 to 800 donors and added high-resolution HLA genotyping. The later analysis used no new phenotypic data to find candidate immune exposures, relying instead on TCR beta sequences and their occurrence across donors. To decide whether each TCR beta V gene segment behaved as functional or pseudogenic, an earlier analysis of fewer than 750 of the donors relied on high-throughput TCR beta sequencing. Donor age, sex, ethnicity and CMV serostatus were compiled alongside the repertoire data. A later genetic analysis took genome-wide SNP genotypes for about 55% of the 666 donors and used that subset as a discovery cohort. Every discovery cohort repertoire had been produced on one sequencing platform. HLA typing included class I and class II loci at four-digit resolution. The number of donors typed differed by locus, with about 620-630 for A, B, C, DRB1 and DQB1, 522 for DQA1, some 570 for DPA1, and 400 to 490 for DPB1. Because of strong linkage in the cohort, roughly five DR-DQ haplotypes were treated as single units for association and clustering. Among 398 genotyped donors of the cohort, an average of around 250,000 unique TCR beta nucleotide sequences was sequenced per donor, of which about 19% were non-productive. Study-level results and caveats: Cytomegalovirus status was reported to be diagnosed by the classifier with high specificity and sensitivity in both the original and validation cohorts. The study listed 164 TCR beta chains as associated with cytomegalovirus. In a later genetic analysis, fewer N-insertions in productive TCRs were reported among donors in an Asian-associated ancestry cluster than the roughly 700-donor mean. HLA typing was unavailable for some donors at each locus, so association tests used only the typed subset. V-gene and J-gene trimming of TCR beta chains was associated with a missense DCLRE1C variant in a later genetic analysis, and the association was replicated in an independent cohort. A later analysis found that most CMV-associated TCR beta chains appeared HLA-restricted, with HLA associations seemingly driven largely by CMV exposure. While some public TCRs were present in many individuals, most TCR sequences turned up only very rarely across donors. Roughly 17 rarely observed V segments, including chromosome 9 orphons, were excluded from the earlier analysis of approximately 600 of the donors because counts were too low. When HLA alleles, especially DR and DQ, strongly co-occurred, attributing TCR associations to individual alleles was difficult. At a false discovery rate of 0.05, a later analysis linked around 17,000 TCR beta sequences to specific HLA alleles. Only TCR beta chains were sequenced in this cohort, and the absence of alpha or paired-chain data limited detectable features. In a later analysis, TCR association rates were found to vary across HLA loci, with the most associated TCRs seen for DRB1 alleles and the fewest for HLA-C alleles. In a later analysis, HLA-associated TCR beta chains were found to be more clonally expanded and to have lower generation probabilities than equally common non-associated chains. In a later analysis, several top co-occurrence clusters were reported to appear linked to parvovirus B19, influenza, CMV and Epstein-Barr virus. Correlated functional status among segregating V segments might be attributable to linkage disequilibrium, but an unknown experimental factor could not be ruled out. In vitro tests confirmed that a few of the cytomegalovirus-associated TCR beta chains recognize cytomegalovirus antigens. A further reported finding was that TCR beta sequences accurately predicted the HLA-A and HLA-B alleles for most subjects in the first cohort. Sequencing depth was assumed to be roughly uniform across donors in the presence/absence analyses, though that assumption may not hold. For the cohort, immune exposure information was limited to CMV serostatus. A group of highly shared sequence variants was considered likely to be a technical artifact of the sequencing pipeline. An earlier analysis of roughly 570 of the donors showed that most TCR beta V segments appeared in productive rearrangements either about 87% or about 30% of the time, which broadly matched IMGT annotations. Some IMGT-functional V segments, including TRBV6-2 and TRBV6-3, could not be told apart with the 87-base-pair reads, so those segments were excluded. The authors suggested that the approach could potentially be extended to other disease states and immunological phenotypes.

The cohort consisted of more than 650 healthy bone marrow donors. Cohort members were all nominally healthy when sampled, although unrecorded immune exposures were likely present. The donor was CMV seronegative and belonged to the group of 350 or so seronegative cohort members. Each donor provided a peripheral blood sample, and peripheral blood mononuclear cells were used for TCR beta sequencing. Genomic DNA extraction from the blood cell samples was performed with the Qiagen DNeasy Blood Extraction Kit. In the case of this clone: Its binding antigen is unknown. Base quality data are lacking; no much larger clone is found one base away.

Libraries were built with the immunoSEQ multiplex PCR assay. The multiplex PCR relied on a mix of 60 forward primers for TCR Vbeta segments and 13 reverse primers for TCR Jbeta segments. The CDR3 region of rearranged TCR beta genes was amplified from genomic DNA with a multiplex PCR assay. Amplified TCR beta libraries were sequenced as 87-base-pair reads on the Illumina HiSeq System. Regarding the original processing steps: In a later analysis, tens of millions of unique TCR beta chains were counted across the roughly 670 repertoires, and about 10 million of these chains were shared by at least two donors. To remove PCR and sequencing errors, raw reads were error-corrected and collapsed into unique sequences using a nearest-neighbor algorithm that merged closely related sequences. To assign V, D and J gene segments, CDR3 sequences were aligned to IMGT reference sequences. Each retained sequence needed at least a six-nucleotide match to both a V gene segment and a J gene segment. A rearrangement was called productive if the CDR3 had no stop codons and remained in frame with V and J, and every other rearrangement was called non-productive. Following IMGT convention, CDR3 was defined as the stretch from the second conserved V-encoded cysteine up to the conserved J-encoded phenylalanine. Sequences without an unambiguous match to a single V gene segment were excluded from the earlier analysis of several hundred of the donors. In an earlier analysis of approximately 550 of the donors, V segments were called functional above 56.7% productive rearrangements and were called segregating when the between-donor standard deviation exceeded 5%. A statistical classification framework was developed to diagnose cytomegalovirus status using the catalog of TCR beta chain sequences. In a later analysis, TCR nucleotide sequences were compared against IMGT/GENE-DB human TR gene sequences so that V and J genes could be assigned. The TCRdist pipeline was used in a later analysis to assign CDR3 sequences and most-parsimonious VDJ recombination scenarios. In a later analysis, every TCR beta chain was defined by the combination of its CDR3 amino acid sequence and its V-gene family, and reads without a unique V-gene family were dropped. To address suspected cross-contamination and a sequencing artifact, a later analysis removed a few hundred highly shared, low-generation-probability nucleotide sequences. In a later analysis, a clonal expansion index was calculated for each public chain from normalized within-repertoire ranks of inferred template counts. A later analysis computed generation probabilities with a VDJ recombination model fitted to out-of-frame rearrangements, and checked the results against IGoR. In a later analysis, hypergeometric tests were used to score TCR-TCR, TCR-HLA and TCR-CMV co-occurrence, with a repertoire-size bias correction applied to TCR pairs. To estimate false discovery rates, a later analysis permuted the HLA or CMV assignments 20 times. In a later analysis, co-occurring TCRs were grouped with DBSCAN, and TCRdist sequence similarity was added when clustering was performed within HLA-allele-positive subsets. Co-occurrence clustering excluded repertoires with fewer than 30,000 or more than 120,000 public chains, plus five with anomalous nucleotide sharing. Imported from immuneACCESS, the table was reduced by TCRdb to in-frame sequences with V and J called. These copies leave out some clones; in studies compared against another copy, an unresolved V gene accounts for under half, and the cause of the remainder is not known. That table furnishes V, J and clone size, whereas the DNA furnished D and trimming. This sample is represented by roughly 81,000 clones; roughly 73% of them were singletons. The ten biggest clones cover 2% to 2.5% of the sample.

Here V drops 1 base and J drops 3 bases, and the junction holds 5 bases not matched to any gene. The CDR3, from cysteine to phenylalanine, totals 16 residues. CDR3 DNA is the only sequence kept; it has 48 bases, read in frame from the first base. CDR1 and CDR2 (MNHEY, SVGAGI) derive from the germline V gene. The chain is made from TRBV6-5 and TRBJ2-1; TRBD2 agrees with 8 junctional bases. This sequence originates from a boy aged 5-17 years in good health and CMV-seronegative. The sequenced sample was PBMCs. For the CDR3, the sequence is CASSYYPGGGYNEQFF. In nucleotide form, the sequence is TGTGCCAGCAGTTACTATCCGGGGGGGGGCTACAATGAGCAGTTCTTC.